These T cell receptor beta chains were read from a single sample in a study of OX40 agonist ivuxolimab in advanced cancers. TCRdb's table, derived via immunoSEQ multiplex PCR, lists solely in-frame clones and lacks some. This sample has around 76,000 clones; around 80% occur once, and the top ten carry 0.9% to 1.4%. The sequencing used CD4+ or CD8+ T cells sorted from blood, collected in a trial of the OX40 agonist ivuxolimab. The origin of the receptors is an adult with an advanced solid tumor such as melanoma, head and neck, liver or kidney cancer. The CDR3 runs from the conserved cysteine through the conserved F or W. Fields, in order: clone size, D gene, J gene, V gene, CDR3 protein, CDR3 DNA. A D gene is named only where the DNA matches it firmly. Only some rows state a clone size, as once, few, many or a class for expanded clones.

clone size: NA
D gene: TRBD2
J gene: TRBJ2-1
V gene: TRBV5-1
CDR3 protein: CASRVAGSSYNEQFF
CDR3 DNA: TGCGCCAGCAGAGTAGCGGGAAGCTCCTACAATGAGCAGTTCTTC

clone size: NA
D gene: NA
J gene: TRBJ1-2
V gene: TRBV9
CDR3 protein: CASSVSAANYGYTF
CDR3 DNA: TGTGCCAGCAGCGTATCCGCAGCAAACTATGGCTACACCTTC

clone size: NA
D gene: NA
J gene: TRBJ1-2
V gene: TRBV5-1
CDR3 protein: CASTFGQGTLQSYTF
CDR3 DNA: TGCGCCAGCACCTTCGGTCAGGGGACCCTTCAGTCCTACACCTTC

clone size: once
D gene: TRBD2
J gene: TRBJ2-7
V gene: TRBV11-1
CDR3 protein: CASSWTSGNYEQYF
CDR3 DNA: TGTGCCAGCAGCTGGACTAGCGGGAACTACGAGCAGTACTTC

clone size: NA
D gene: TRBD2
J gene: TRBJ2-1
V gene: TRBV2
CDR3 protein: CASKDSGGTYNEQFF
CDR3 DNA: TGTGCCAGCAAAGATAGCGGGGGAACCTACAATGAGCAGTTCTTC

clone size: NA
D gene: NA
J gene: TRBJ1-6
V gene: TRBV7-2
CDR3 protein: CASSLFGGMNSPLHF
CDR3 DNA: TGTGCCAGCAGCTTATTCGGGGGGATGAATTCACCCCTCCACTTT

clone size: NA
D gene: NA
J gene: TRBJ1-2
V gene: TRBV2
CDR3 protein: CASIRGGYGYTF
CDR3 DNA: TGTGCCAGCATTCGCGGGGGCTATGGCTACACCTTC

clone size: NA
D gene: NA
J gene: TRBJ2-5
V gene: TRBV19
CDR3 protein: CATSGALGTQYF
CDR3 DNA: TGTGCCACTTCGGGGGCCCTGGGAACCCAGTACTTC

clone size: NA
D gene: NA
J gene: TRBJ1-2
V gene: TRBV7-2
CDR3 protein: CASSRDSPYGYTF
CDR3 DNA: TGTGCCAGCAGCCGTGACAGTCCCTATGGCTACACCTTC

clone size: NA
D gene: NA
J gene: TRBJ2-2
V gene: TRBV7-8
CDR3 protein: CASSPAAGGGELFF
CDR3 DNA: TGTGCCAGCAGTCCCGCGGCCGGGGGCGGGGAGCTGTTTTTT

clone size: NA
D gene: NA
J gene: TRBJ1-3
V gene: TRBV4-3
CDR3 protein: CASSQAGTRWSSGNTIYF
CDR3 DNA: TGCGCCAGCAGCCAAGCTGGAACTAGATGGAGCTCTGGAAACACCATATATTTT

clone size: NA
D gene: NA
J gene: TRBJ1-1
V gene: TRBV19
CDR3 protein: CASSIAGFQAFF
CDR3 DNA: TGTGCCAGTAGTATAGCCGGGTTTCAAGCTTTCTTT

clone size: NA
D gene: NA
J gene: TRBJ2-7
V gene: TRBV7-9
CDR3 protein: CASSSYGEQYF
CDR3 DNA: TGTGCCAGCAGCTCCTATGGCGAGCAGTACTTC

clone size: NA
D gene: NA
J gene: TRBJ2-7
V gene: TRBV6-6
CDR3 protein: CASRTSGISYEQYF
CDR3 DNA: TGTGCCAGCAGGACTTCAGGGATATCCTACGAGCAGTACTTC

clone size: NA
D gene: TRBD2
J gene: TRBJ2-2
V gene: TRBV7-2
CDR3 protein: CASSLWLAGGPGELFF
CDR3 DNA: TGTGCCAGCAGCTTATGGTTAGCGGGGGGGCCCGGGGAGCTGTTTTTT

clone size: once
D gene: NA
J gene: TRBJ1-1
V gene: TRBV6-5
CDR3 protein: CASSMGKNTEAFF
CDR3 DNA: TGTGCCAGCAGTATGGGCAAGAACACTGAAGCTTTCTTT

clone size: NA
D gene: NA
J gene: TRBJ2-1
V gene: TRBV11-2
CDR3 protein: CASSIRVAYNEQFF
CDR3 DNA: TGTGCCAGCAGCATAAGAGTCGCCTACAATGAGCAGTTCTTC

clone size: NA
D gene: NA
J gene: TRBJ2-7
V gene: TRBV6-5
CDR3 protein: CASSYSSGHPYEQYF
CDR3 DNA: TGTGCCAGCAGTTACTCATCGGGACACCCCTACGAGCAGTACTTC

clone size: NA
D gene: NA
J gene: TRBJ1-1
V gene: TRBV2
CDR3 protein: CASLAGFTEAFF
CDR3 DNA: TGTGCCAGCTTGGCAGGTTTCACTGAAGCTTTCTTT

clone size: NA
D gene: NA
J gene: TRBJ2-4
V gene: TRBV11-2
CDR3 protein: CASSRRPQLGVDIQYF
CDR3 DNA: TGTGCCAGCAGCCGCCGGCCACAGTTGGGGGTGGACATTCAGTACTTC

clone size: NA
D gene: NA
J gene: TRBJ2-2
V gene: TRBV2
CDR3 protein: CASSNTGELFF
CDR3 DNA: TGTGCCAGCAGCAACACCGGGGAGCTGTTTTTT

clone size: NA
D gene: NA
J gene: TRBJ2-7
V gene: TRBV10-1
CDR3 protein: CASSKDGYEQYF
CDR3 DNA: TGCGCCAGCAGCAAGGACGGATACGAGCAGTACTTC

clone size: NA
D gene: NA
J gene: TRBJ2-7
V gene: TRBV2
CDR3 protein: CASSRTPSLYEQYF
CDR3 DNA: TGTGCCAGCAGTAGAACGCCGTCCTTGTACGAGCAGTACTTC

clone size: NA
D gene: TRBD1
J gene: TRBJ1-4
V gene: TRBV11-2
CDR3 protein: CASSIPGTAEKLFF
CDR3 DNA: TGTGCCAGCAGCATACCTGGGACAGCCGAAAAACTGTTTTTT

clone size: NA
D gene: NA
J gene: TRBJ1-2
V gene: TRBV9
CDR3 protein: CASSSQTDTYGYTF
CDR3 DNA: TGTGCCAGCAGCTCCCAGACAGATACCTATGGCTACACCTTC

clone size: NA
D gene: TRBD2
J gene: TRBJ2-7
V gene: TRBV18
CDR3 protein: CASSSGLLSYEQYF
CDR3 DNA: TGTGCCAGCTCGTCGGGACTACTCTCCTACGAGCAGTACTTC

clone size: NA
D gene: TRBD2
J gene: TRBJ2-1
V gene: TRBV5-1
CDR3 protein: CASSLLAGANEQFF
CDR3 DNA: TGCGCCAGCAGCTTGCTAGCGGGGGCCAATGAGCAGTTCTTC

clone size: NA
D gene: NA
J gene: TRBJ1-4
V gene: TRBV7-2
CDR3 protein: CASSRDKATATNEKLFF
CDR3 DNA: TGTGCCAGCAGCCGCGACAAGGCAACTGCAACTAATGAAAAACTGTTTTTT

clone size: NA
D gene: NA
J gene: TRBJ1-2
V gene: TRBV21-1
CDR3 protein: CASSKEGNRAGYGYTF
CDR3 DNA: TGTGCCAGCAGCAAAGAAGGAAACAGGGCGGGCTATGGCTACACCTTC

clone size: NA
D gene: TRBD2
J gene: TRBJ2-2
V gene: TRBV11-2
CDR3 protein: CASSPSGRNTGELFF
CDR3 DNA: TGTGCCAGCAGCCCGAGCGGGAGGAACACCGGGGAGCTGTTTTTT

clone size: NA
D gene: NA
J gene: TRBJ2-1
V gene: TRBV5-1
CDR3 protein: CASSRPSLYNEQFF
CDR3 DNA: TGCGCCAGCAGTCGGCCTTCCCTCTACAATGAGCAGTTCTTC

clone size: once
D gene: TRBD1
J gene: TRBJ1-2
V gene: TRBV7-2
CDR3 protein: CASSPSGTGVIYGGYTF
CDR3 DNA: TGTGCCAGCAGCCCCTCCGGGACAGGGGTTATCTATGGTGGCTACACCTTC

clone size: NA
D gene: NA
J gene: TRBJ2-7
V gene: TRBV9
CDR3 protein: CASSVEYVQSGEQYF
CDR3 DNA: TGTGCCAGCAGCGTAGAATACGTCCAATCAGGCGAGCAGTACTTC

clone size: NA
D gene: TRBD2
J gene: TRBJ2-3
V gene: TRBV5-4
CDR3 protein: CASSGIAGAYTDTQYF
CDR3 DNA: TGTGCCAGCAGCGGGATAGCGGGGGCCTACACAGATACGCAGTATTTT

clone size: NA
D gene: NA
J gene: TRBJ1-1
V gene: TRBV7-2
CDR3 protein: CASSLYKSEAFF
CDR3 DNA: TGTGCCAGCAGCTTGTACAAGTCTGAAGCTTTCTTT

clone size: NA
D gene: TRBD1
J gene: TRBJ1-1
V gene: TRBV9
CDR3 protein: CASSVGGPGQGVWEAFF
CDR3 DNA: TGTGCCAGCAGCGTAGGAGGACCCGGACAGGGTGTGTGGGAAGCTTTCTTT

clone size: NA
D gene: TRBD1
J gene: TRBJ1-6
V gene: TRBV7-2
CDR3 protein: CASSSSGTGGSPLHF
CDR3 DNA: TGTGCCAGCAGCTCGTCCGGGACAGGGGGGTCACCCCTCCACTTT

clone size: few
D gene: NA
J gene: TRBJ2-7
V gene: TRBV7-2
CDR3 protein: CASSPNRYEQYF
CDR3 DNA: TGTGCCAGCAGCCCTAACAGATACGAGCAGTACTTC

clone size: NA
D gene: NA
J gene: TRBJ1-3
V gene: TRBV5-1
CDR3 protein: CASSLGGSGLRNTIYF
CDR3 DNA: TGCGCCAGCAGCTTAGGAGGATCAGGGCTTCGAAACACCATATATTTT

clone size: NA
D gene: NA
J gene: TRBJ1-3
V gene: TRBV5-1
CDR3 protein: CASSLQDAGSGNTIYF
CDR3 DNA: TGCGCCAGCAGCCTACAGGACGCGGGCTCTGGAAACACCATATATTTT

clone size: few
D gene: TRBD2
J gene: TRBJ2-3
V gene: TRBV29-1
CDR3 protein: CSATSADTQYF
CDR3 DNA: TGCAGCGCTACTAGCGCAGATACGCAGTATTTT